This entry lists 24 T cell receptor beta chains sequenced from one sample in a study of radiation and T cells in renal cell carcinoma. Sample treatment: 15 Gy SBRT to primary tumor, nephrectomy 4 weeks later. Using immunoSEQ multiplex PCR, the repertoire was profiled, and TCRdb retains in-frame clones only, with some absent. Of about 15,000 clones in the sample, about three fifths were seen once. The specimen comprised tumor tissue, sampled from a patient whose treatment included radiotherapy and nephrectomy. The receptors derive from a woman aged 70-85 years with renal cell carcinoma.

This chain joins TRBV7-8 and TRBJ2-7, with a tentative D call TRBD1 (5 bases). Germline CDR1 is SGHVS and CDR2 is FQNEAQ. The V end lost 1 base, the J end lost 2 bases, and 12 bases lay between the germline ends. The CDR3 is 15 residues long. CDR3 sequence reads: CASSLETDRAYEQYF. Here the CDR3 DNA reads TGTGCCAGCAGCTTAGAGACAGACAGAGCCTACGAGCAGTACTTC.

This clone appeared a single time. V usage is TRBV21-1 and J usage is TRBJ2-5; the table calls TRBD2, which could not be checked here. TRBV21-1 is tagged as a pseudogene. The CDR3 consists of 13 residues. Written as DNA, the CDR3 is TGTGCCAGCAGAAGACTAGCGGAAGAGACCCAGTACTTC. Translation gives CASRRLAEETQYF.

The CDR3 DNA reads TGTGCCAGCTCACCAGCGGGCGCCCAGGGGGGCACTGAAGCTTTCTTT. Translation gives CASSPAGAQGGTEAFF. The V call is TRBV18, the J call TRBJ1-1; 7 positions match TRBD1. The trim removed 2 bases at V and 4 bases at J, leaving 10 bases unmatched. The CDR3 length is 16 residues. Germline V gene lookup returns CDR1 KGHSH and CDR2 LQKENI.

In this sample, this clone turned up a few times. The CDR3 spells CASRRGQGDAGYTF. In DNA, the CDR3 is TGTGCCAGCAGGAGAGGACAGGGTGACGCTGGCTACACCTTC. This chain links TRBV2 with TRBJ1-2; 8 positions agree with TRBD1. There are 14 residues in the CDR3. With V trimmed by 6 bases and J by 7 bases, 10 bases remained unmatched. From germline, CDR1 is SNHLY and CDR2 FYNNEI.

The chain is built from TRBV7-8 and TRBJ1-2; unclear D gene. The germline V gene has CDR1 SGHVS and CDR2 FQNEAQ. With 4 bases removed from V and 0 bases from J, the gap between germline ends came to 12 bases. This CDR3 has 15 amino acids. The CDR3 loop is CASSYWVKANYGYTF. The DNA of the CDR3 is TGTGCCAGCAGCTACTGGGTAAAAGCTAACTATGGCTACACCTTC.

This clone has just a few counts. The J gene is TRBJ2-1, the V gene TRBV29-1, with D possibly being TRBD1 (6 bases). This CDR3 region has 13 residues. The V and J ends lost 6 bases and 3 bases respectively, with 12 bases between them. The germline V gene encodes CDR1 SQVTM and CDR2 ANQGSEA. The CDR3 loop is CSVDRDNYNEQFF. For the CDR3, the DNA is TGCAGCGTGGACCGGGACAACTACAATGAGCAGTTCTTC.

In this sample, this clone turned up a few times. CDR3 nucleotide sequence: TGTGCCAGTAGTATTGGCCCCGAGGACTATGGCTACACCTTC. It encodes CASSIGPEDYGYTF. V is TRBV19 and J is TRBJ1-2, with D unclear. Germline V gene lookup returns CDR1 LNHDA and CDR2 SQIVND (reference sequence). Trimming left V 3 bases short and J 3 bases short, with 11 bases between. CDR3 length: 14 amino acids.

This clone was counted between two and nine times. The gene calls are TRBV7-9 and TRBJ2-3; TRBD1 is a possible D gene (5 bases). Per germline, CDR1 SEHNR and CDR2 FQNEAQ (reference sequence). V gave up 2 bases and J gave up 2 bases, with 8 bases separating them. CDR3 size: 14 residues. The CDR3 DNA sequence: TGTGCCAGCAGCTTACAGGGATCCACAGATACGCAGTATTTT. As protein: CASSLQGSTDTQYF.

This clone has only a few counts. The chain links TRBV6-1 to TRBJ1-2, with D tentatively TRBD1 (5 bases). From germline, CDR1 is MNHNS and CDR2 SASEGT. The V end was cut by 6 bases, the J end by 5 bases, with 19 bases between. This CDR3 region has 15 residues. CDR3 DNA sequence: TGTGCCAGCAGGAACCCGGGACTCAGTAATTATGGCTACACCTTC. Its translation is CASRNPGLSNYGYTF.

V is TRBV5-1 and J is TRBJ2-2; 7 bases agree with TRBD1. The CDR3 is 14 residues long. In germline, CDR1 is SGHRS, CDR2 YFSETQ. The V and J ends lost 3 bases and 6 bases, in that order; junction bases with no gene match: 5. CDR3 sequence: CASSWTGNPGELFF. The CDR3 coding sequence is TGCGCCAGCAGCTGGACAGGCAACCCCGGGGAGCTGTTTTTT.

By proportion, this clone is medium-sized. The same CDR3 also results from other DNA sequences found in this sample. CDR3 sequence (DNA): TGTGCCAGCAGTCCCGGGCAGGGGACCGGGGAGCTGTTTTTT. Protein sequence: CASSPGQGTGELFF. This chain uses TRBV6-4 with TRBJ2-2; a weak D match, TRBD1 (6 bases). Trimming shortened V by 5 bases and J by 5 bases, and 12 bases separated the two germline ends. Germline V gives CDR1 MRHNA, CDR2 SNTAGT. The CDR3 is 14 amino acids.

This chain uses TRBV18 with TRBJ2-2; perhaps TRBD2 as D (5 bases). Germline V gene data show CDR1 as KGHSH and CDR2 as LQKENI. Trimming pared 2 bases from V and 5 bases from J, leaving 9 bases between. The length of the CDR3 is 14 residues. This chain's CDR3 is CASSPTRATGELFF. CDR3 coding DNA: TGTGCCAGCTCACCAACGAGGGCGACCGGGGAGCTGTTTTTT.

The V and J genes are TRBV5-1 and TRBJ1-1; tentative D call: TRBD1 (6 bases). V lost 3 bases to trimming and J lost 1 base, with 19 bases between them. Germline lookup yields CDR1 SGHRS and CDR2 YFSETQ. The CDR3 loop spans 17 amino acids. The CDR3 region is CASSSTTGIVANTEAFF. The CDR3 DNA reads TGCGCCAGCAGCTCGACCACAGGGATTGTAGCGAACACTGAAGCTTTCTTT.

J is TRBJ1-3 and V is TRBV7-2, with TRBD1 matching over 7 bases. This CDR3 is built from 18 residues. The V segment lost 0 bases and the J segment 2 bases; nucleotides outside the gene matches: 10. The germline V gene has CDR1 SGHTA and CDR2 FQGNSA. The chain's CDR3 is CASSLAGVGTATGNTIYF. The CDR3 nucleotides read TGTGCCAGCAGCTTAGCGGGGGTCGGGACAGCGACTGGAAACACCATATATTTT.

This sequence joins TRBV5-1 and TRBJ2-3; D unclear. This CDR3 is 11 amino acids long. The V end lost 4 bases, the J end lost 2 bases, and 2 bases lay between the germline ends. Germline CDR1 reads SGHRS; CDR2 reads YFSETQ. CDR3 DNA: TGCGCCAGCAGCAACACAGATACGCAGTATTTT. It yields the protein CASSNTDTQYF.

The table lists this clone with a count of one. The chain combines TRBV29-1 with TRBJ2-7; 11 bases match TRBD1. CDR1 and CDR2 from the germline V gene are SQVTM and ANQGSEA. The J segment lost 2 bases and the V segment lost 7 bases, leaving 4 bases of the junction unmatched. CDR3 length equals 13 residues. The CDR3 here is CSAQGQGAYEQYF. In DNA form, the CDR3 reads TGCAGCGCCCAGGGACAGGGGGCCTACGAGCAGTACTTC.

The table lists this clone with a count of one. This sequence joins TRBV7-9 and TRBJ2-3; D is possibly TRBD2 (7 bases). This CDR3 contains 15 residues. Germline V gene data show CDR1 as SEHNR and CDR2 as FQNEAQ (reference sequence). V lost 6 bases, J lost 4 bases, and 17 bases lay in between. Here the CDR3 DNA reads TGTGCCAGCAGTTTCGGCGGGGGCGGGGCAGATACGCAGTATTTT. Its translation is CASSFGGGGADTQYF.

V usage is TRBV6-5 and J usage is TRBJ1-6, with 7 bases matching TRBD1. Per germline, CDR1 MNHEY and CDR2 SVGAGI. This CDR3 comprises 14 residues. J gave up 3 bases and V 8 bases, and 4 bases lay outside the gene matches. CDR3 nucleotide sequence: TGTGCCAGCCAAGGGACAGACTATAATTCACCCCTCCACTTT. Encoded protein: CASQGTDYNSPLHF.

V usage is TRBV7-2 and J usage is TRBJ2-3; 11 bases line up with TRBD2. Trimming cost V 5 bases and J 6 bases; bases outside gene matches: 7. This CDR3 contains 15 residues. Germline loops: CDR1 SGHTA, CDR2 FQGNSA. CDR3 DNA sequence: TGTGCCAGCAGCGCGGGACTAGCGGAGGGGGATACGCAGTATTTT. It specifies CASSAGLAEGDTQYF.

The table lists this clone with a few counts. The same CDR3 can be traced to other DNA sequences in this sample. The CDR3 nucleotides are TGTGCCAGCAGTGAATCAGCAGGGGGGGATGGCTACACCTTC. As protein: CASSESAGGDGYTF. The rearrangement links TRBV6-1 to TRBJ1-2; TRBD1 matches at 7 bases. CDR3 size: 14 residues. V was pared by 2 bases and J by 6 bases, with 6 bases of the junction left unmatched. In germline, CDR1 is MNHNS, CDR2 SASEGT.

This clone was picked up a small number of times. This sequence joins TRBV5-4 and TRBJ2-3, with TRBD2 identical over 9 bases. V was pared by 4 bases and J by 1 base, with 4 bases of the junction left unmatched. Per germline, CDR1 SGHNT and CDR2 YYREEE (reference sequence). The CDR3 length is 15 residues. Here the CDR3 reads CASSLRTSGTDTQYF. In DNA form, the CDR3 reads TGTGCCAGCAGCCTAAGGACTAGCGGCACAGATACGCAGTATTTT.

The chain employs TRBV6-5 and TRBJ1-1; no definite D call. Germline CDR1 reads MNHEY; CDR2 reads SVGAGI. The CDR3 totals 13 residues. The V gene lost 4 bases and the J gene lost 4 bases, with 10 bases spanning the gap. Here the CDR3 reads CASSFEGFTEAFF. CDR3 in DNA: TGTGCCAGCAGTTTCGAAGGGTTCACTGAAGCTTTCTTT.

The rearrangement uses TRBV4-1 and TRBJ1-4; D is undetermined. Trimming removed 3 bases at V and 0 bases at J, with 2 bases between. There are 13 residues in the CDR3. Germline CDR1 and CDR2: MGHRA and YSYEKL. Here the CDR3 reads CASSQATNEKLFF. In DNA form, the CDR3 reads TGCGCCAGCAGCCAGGCAACTAATGAAAAACTGTTTTTT.

V usage is TRBV15 and J usage is TRBJ2-5; 14 bases map to TRBD2. With 5 bases clipped from V and 2 bases from J, the junction kept 4 bases outside the gene matches. The CDR3 spans 16 residues. Germline loops: CDR1 LNHNV, CDR2 YYDKDF (reference sequence). The CDR3 DNA is TGTGCCACCAGCGTAAGGACTAGCGGGGGGCAAGAGACCCAGTACTTC. Translating it yields CATSVRTSGGQETQYF.